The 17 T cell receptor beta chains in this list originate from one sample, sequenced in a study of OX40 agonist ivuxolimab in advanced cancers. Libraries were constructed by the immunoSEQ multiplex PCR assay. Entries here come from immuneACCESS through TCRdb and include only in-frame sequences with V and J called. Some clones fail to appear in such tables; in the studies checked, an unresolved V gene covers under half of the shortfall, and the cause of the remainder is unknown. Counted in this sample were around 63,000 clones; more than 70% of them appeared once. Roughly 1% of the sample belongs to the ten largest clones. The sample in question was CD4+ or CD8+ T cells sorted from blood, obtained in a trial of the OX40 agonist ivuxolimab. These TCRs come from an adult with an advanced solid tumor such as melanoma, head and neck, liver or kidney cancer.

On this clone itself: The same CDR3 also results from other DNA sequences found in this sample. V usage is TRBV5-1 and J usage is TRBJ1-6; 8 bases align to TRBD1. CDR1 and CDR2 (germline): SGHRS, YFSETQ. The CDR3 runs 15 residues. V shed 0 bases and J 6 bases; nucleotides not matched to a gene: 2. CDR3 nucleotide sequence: TGCGCCAGCAGCTTGGGGACAGGGATTAATTCACCCCTCCACTTT. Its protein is CASSLGTGINSPLHF. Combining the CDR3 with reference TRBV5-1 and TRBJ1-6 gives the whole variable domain KAGVTQTPRYLIKTRGQQVTLSCSPISGHRSVSWYQQTPGQGLQFLFEYFSETQRNKGNFPGRFSGRQFSNSRSEMNVSTLELGDSALYLCASSLGTGINSPLHFGNGTRLTVT.

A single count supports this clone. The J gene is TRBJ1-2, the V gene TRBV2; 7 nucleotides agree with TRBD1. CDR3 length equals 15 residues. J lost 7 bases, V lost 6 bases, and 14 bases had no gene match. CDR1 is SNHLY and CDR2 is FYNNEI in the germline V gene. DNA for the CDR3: TGTGCCAGCAGCGAATCAGCGTTCGCAGGGGGTGGCTACACCTTC. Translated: CASSESAFAGGGYTF.

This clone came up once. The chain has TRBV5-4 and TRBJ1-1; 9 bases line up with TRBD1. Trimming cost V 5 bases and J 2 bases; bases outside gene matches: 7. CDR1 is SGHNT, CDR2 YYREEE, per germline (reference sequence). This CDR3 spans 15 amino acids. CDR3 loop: CASRGGQGGNTEAFF. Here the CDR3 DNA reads TGTGCCAGCAGAGGGGGACAGGGAGGAAACACTGAAGCTTTCTTT.

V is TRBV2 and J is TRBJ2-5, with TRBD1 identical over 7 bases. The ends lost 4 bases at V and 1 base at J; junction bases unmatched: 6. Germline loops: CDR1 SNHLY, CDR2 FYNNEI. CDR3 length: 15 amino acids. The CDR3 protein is CASSVETGSQETQYF. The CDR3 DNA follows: TGTGCCAGCAGTGTAGAGACAGGGAGCCAAGAGACCCAGTACTTC.

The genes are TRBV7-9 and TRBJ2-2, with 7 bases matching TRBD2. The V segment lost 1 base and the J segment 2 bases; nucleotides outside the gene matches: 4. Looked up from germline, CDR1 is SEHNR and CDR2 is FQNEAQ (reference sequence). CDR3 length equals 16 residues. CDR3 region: CASSLGTAGNTGELFF. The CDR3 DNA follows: TGTGCCAGCAGCTTAGGAACAGCGGGAAACACCGGGGAGCTGTTTTTT.

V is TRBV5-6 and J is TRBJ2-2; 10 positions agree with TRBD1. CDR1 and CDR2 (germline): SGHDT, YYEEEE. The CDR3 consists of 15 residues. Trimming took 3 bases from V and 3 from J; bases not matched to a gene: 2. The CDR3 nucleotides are TGTGCCAGCAGCTCCGGGACAGGGGACACCGGGGAGCTGTTTTTT. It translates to CASSSGTGDTGELFF.

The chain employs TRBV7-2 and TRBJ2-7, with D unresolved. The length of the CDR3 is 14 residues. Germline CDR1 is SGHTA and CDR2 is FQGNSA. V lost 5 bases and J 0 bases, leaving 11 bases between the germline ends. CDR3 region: CASSNRALSYEQYF. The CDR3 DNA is TGTGCCAGCAGCAACCGGGCCCTCTCCTACGAGCAGTACTTC.

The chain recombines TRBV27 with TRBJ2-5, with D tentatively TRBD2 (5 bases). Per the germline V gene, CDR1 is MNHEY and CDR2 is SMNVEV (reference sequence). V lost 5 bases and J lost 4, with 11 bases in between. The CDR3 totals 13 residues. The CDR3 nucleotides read TGTGCCAGCAGTGTGCGTGGAGGAGAGACCCAGTACTTC. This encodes CASSVRGGETQYF.

CDR3 sequence reads: CATSRDVTGHGYTF. The CDR3 nucleotides read TGTGCCACCAGCAGAGATGTGACAGGCCATGGCTACACCTTC. This chain connects TRBV15 to TRBJ1-2; weak D call: TRBD1 (6 bases). CDR1 and CDR2 (germline): LNHNV, YYDKDF (reference sequence). CDR3 length: 14 amino acids. Trimming removed 0 bases at V and 6 bases at J, with 11 bases between.

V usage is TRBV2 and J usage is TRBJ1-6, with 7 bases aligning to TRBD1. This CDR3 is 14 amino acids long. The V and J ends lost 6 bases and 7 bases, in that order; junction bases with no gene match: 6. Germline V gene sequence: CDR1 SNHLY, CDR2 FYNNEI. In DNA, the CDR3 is TGTGCCAGCAGGGGGGACAGTGAAAATTCACCCCTCCACTTT. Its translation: CASRGDSENSPLHF.

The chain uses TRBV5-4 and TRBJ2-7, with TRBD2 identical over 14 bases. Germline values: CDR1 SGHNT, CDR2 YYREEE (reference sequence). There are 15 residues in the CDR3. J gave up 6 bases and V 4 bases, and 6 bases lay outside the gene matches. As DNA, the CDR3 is TGTGCCAGCAGCCGACTAGCGGGGGGGCGGTTCGAGCAGTACTTC. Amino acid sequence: CASSRLAGGRFEQYF.

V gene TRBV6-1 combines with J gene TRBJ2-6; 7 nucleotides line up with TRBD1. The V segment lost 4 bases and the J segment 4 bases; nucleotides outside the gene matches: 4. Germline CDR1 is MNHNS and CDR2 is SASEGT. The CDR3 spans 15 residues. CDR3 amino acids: CASSARGLGANVLTF. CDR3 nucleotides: TGTGCCAGCAGTGCGAGGGGGCTCGGGGCCAACGTCCTGACTTTC.

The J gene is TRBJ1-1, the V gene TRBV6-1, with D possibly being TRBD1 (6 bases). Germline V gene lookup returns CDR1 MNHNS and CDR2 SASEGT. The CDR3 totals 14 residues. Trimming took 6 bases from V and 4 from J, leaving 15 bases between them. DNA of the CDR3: TGTGCCAGCAGCCCGGACAGTAGTGGCACTGAAGCTTTCTTT. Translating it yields CASSPDSSGTEAFF.

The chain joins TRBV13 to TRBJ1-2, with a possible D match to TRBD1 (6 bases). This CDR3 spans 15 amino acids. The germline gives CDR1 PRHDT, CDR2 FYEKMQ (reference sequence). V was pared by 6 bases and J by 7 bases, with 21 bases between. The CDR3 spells CASSCLGTKGTGYTF. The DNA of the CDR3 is TGTGCCAGCAGTTGCCTCGGGACAAAGGGAACTGGCTACACCTTC.

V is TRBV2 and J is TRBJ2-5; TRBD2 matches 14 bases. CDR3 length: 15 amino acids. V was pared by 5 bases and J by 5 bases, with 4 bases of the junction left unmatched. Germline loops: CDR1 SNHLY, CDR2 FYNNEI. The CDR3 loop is CASSRTSGGRETQYF. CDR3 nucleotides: TGTGCCAGCAGTCGGACTAGCGGGGGGCGGGAGACCCAGTACTTC. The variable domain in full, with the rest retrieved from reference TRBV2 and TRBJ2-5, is EPEVTQTPSHQVTQMGQEVILRCVPISNHLYFYWYRQILGQKVEFLVSFYNNEISEKSEIFDDQFSVERPDGSNFTLKIRSTKLEDSAMYFCASSRTSGGRETQYFGPGTRLLVL.

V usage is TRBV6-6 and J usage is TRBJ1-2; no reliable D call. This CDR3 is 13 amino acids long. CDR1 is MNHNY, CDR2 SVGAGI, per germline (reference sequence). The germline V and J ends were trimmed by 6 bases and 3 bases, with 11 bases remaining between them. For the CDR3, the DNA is TGTGCCAGCAGCGCAGGCCGGGACTATGGCTACACCTTC. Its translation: CASSAGRDYGYTF.

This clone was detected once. The CDR3 sequence: CASSSAGGGGNGYTF. The CDR3 DNA reads TGTGCCAGCAGTTCCGCCGGCGGGGGAGGTAATGGCTACACCTTC. The chain employs TRBV6-5 and TRBJ1-2, with a tentative D call TRBD1 (5 bases). This CDR3 region has 15 residues. Trimming removed 4 bases from V and 6 bases from J, with 18 bases in between. Germline V gene sequence: CDR1 MNHEY, CDR2 SVGAGI.